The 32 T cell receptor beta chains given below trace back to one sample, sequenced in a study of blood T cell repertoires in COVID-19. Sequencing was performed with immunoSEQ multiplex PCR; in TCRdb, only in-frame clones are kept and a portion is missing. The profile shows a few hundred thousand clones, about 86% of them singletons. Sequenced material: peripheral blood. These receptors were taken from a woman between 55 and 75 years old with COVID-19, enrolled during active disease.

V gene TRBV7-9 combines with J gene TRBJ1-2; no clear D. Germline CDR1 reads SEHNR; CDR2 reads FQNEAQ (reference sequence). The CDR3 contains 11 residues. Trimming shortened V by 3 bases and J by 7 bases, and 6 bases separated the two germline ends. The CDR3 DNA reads TGTGCCAGCAGCTTGGCTTTTGGCTACACCTTC. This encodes CASSLAFGYTF.

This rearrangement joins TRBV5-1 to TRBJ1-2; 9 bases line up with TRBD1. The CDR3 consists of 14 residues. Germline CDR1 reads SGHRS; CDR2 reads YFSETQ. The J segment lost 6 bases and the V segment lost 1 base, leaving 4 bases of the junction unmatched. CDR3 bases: TGCGCCAGCAGCTTGACGGACAGGGGACATGGCTACACCTTC. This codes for CASSLTDRGHGYTF.

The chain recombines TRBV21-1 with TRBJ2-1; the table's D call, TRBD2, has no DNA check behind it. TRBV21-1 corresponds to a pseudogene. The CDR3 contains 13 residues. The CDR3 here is CACAPGPFDEQFF. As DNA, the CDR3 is TGTGCCTGCGCTCCGGGTCCGTTCGATGAGCAGTTCTTC.

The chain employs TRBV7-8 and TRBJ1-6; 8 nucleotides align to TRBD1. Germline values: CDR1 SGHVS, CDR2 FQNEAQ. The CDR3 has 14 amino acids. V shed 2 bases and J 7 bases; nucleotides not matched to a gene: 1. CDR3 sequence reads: CASSLRDRNSPLHF. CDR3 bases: TGTGCCAGCAGCTTAAGGGACAGGAATTCACCCCTCCACTTT. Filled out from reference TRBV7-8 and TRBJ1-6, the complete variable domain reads GAGVSQSPRYKVAKRGQDVALRCDPISGHVSLFWYQQALGQGPEFLTYFQNEAQLDKSGLPSDRFFAERPEGSVSTLKIQRTQQEDSAVYLCASSLRDRNSPLHFGNGTRLTVT.

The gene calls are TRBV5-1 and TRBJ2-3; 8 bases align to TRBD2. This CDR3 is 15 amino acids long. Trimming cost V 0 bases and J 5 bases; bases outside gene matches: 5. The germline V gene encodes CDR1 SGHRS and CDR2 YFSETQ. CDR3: CASSLAGGAGDTQYF. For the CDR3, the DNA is TGCGCCAGCAGCTTGGCCGGGGGGGCCGGAGATACGCAGTATTTT.

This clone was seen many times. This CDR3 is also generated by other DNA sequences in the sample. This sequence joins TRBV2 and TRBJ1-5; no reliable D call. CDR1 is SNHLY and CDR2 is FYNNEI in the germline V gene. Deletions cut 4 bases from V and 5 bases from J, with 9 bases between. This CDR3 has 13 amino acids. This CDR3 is CASSAQEDQPQHF. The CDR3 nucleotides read TGTGCCAGCAGTGCACAAGAGGATCAGCCCCAGCATTTT. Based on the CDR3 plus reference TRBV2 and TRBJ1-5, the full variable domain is EPEVTQTPSHQVTQMGQEVILRCVPISNHLYFYWYRQILGQKVEFLVSFYNNEISEKSEIFDDQFSVERPDGSNFTLKIRSTKLEDSAMYFCASSAQEDQPQHFGDGTRLSIL.

CDR3 nucleotides: TGCGCCAGCGGCGCGGAAACTGGAAACACCATATATTTT. It translates to CASGAETGNTIYF. The V and J genes are TRBV5-1 and TRBJ1-3; D is ambiguous. Deletions cut 7 bases from V and 2 bases from J, with 10 bases between. CDR3 length: 13 residues. Germline values: CDR1 SGHRS, CDR2 YFSETQ. Full variable domain (remainder filled in from reference TRBV5-1 and TRBJ1-3): KAGVTQTPRYLIKTRGQQVTLSCSPISGHRSVSWYQQTPGQGLQFLFEYFSETQRNKGNFPGRFSGRQFSNSRSEMNVSTLELGDSALYLCASGAETGNTIYFGEGSWLTVV.

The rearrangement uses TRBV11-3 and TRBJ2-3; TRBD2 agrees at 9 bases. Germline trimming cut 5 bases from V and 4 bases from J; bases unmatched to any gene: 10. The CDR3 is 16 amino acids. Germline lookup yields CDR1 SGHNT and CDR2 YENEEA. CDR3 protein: CASSPSGAGGSDTQYF. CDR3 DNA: TGTGCCAGCAGCCCGTCAGGAGCGGGGGGTTCAGATACGCAGTATTTT. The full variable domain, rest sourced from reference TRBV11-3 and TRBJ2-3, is EAGVVQSPRYKIIEKKQPVAFWCNPISGHNTLYWYLQNLGQGPELLIRYENEEAVDDSQLPKDRFSAERLKGVDSTLKIQPAELGDSAVYLCASSPSGAGGSDTQYFGPGTRLTVL.

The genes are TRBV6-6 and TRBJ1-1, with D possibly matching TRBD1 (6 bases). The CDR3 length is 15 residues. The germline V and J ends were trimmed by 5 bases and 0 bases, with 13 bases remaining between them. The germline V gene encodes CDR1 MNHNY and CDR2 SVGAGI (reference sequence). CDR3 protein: CASSPRGQMNTEAFF. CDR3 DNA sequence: TGTGCCAGCAGTCCCCGAGGACAGATGAACACTGAAGCTTTCTTT.

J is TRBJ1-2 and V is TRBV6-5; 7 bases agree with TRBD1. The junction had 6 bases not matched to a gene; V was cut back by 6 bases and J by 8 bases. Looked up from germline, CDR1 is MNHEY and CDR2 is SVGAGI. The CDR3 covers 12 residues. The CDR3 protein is CASRSTGRGYTF. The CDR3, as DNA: TGTGCCAGCAGATCGACAGGGCGCGGCTACACCTTC.

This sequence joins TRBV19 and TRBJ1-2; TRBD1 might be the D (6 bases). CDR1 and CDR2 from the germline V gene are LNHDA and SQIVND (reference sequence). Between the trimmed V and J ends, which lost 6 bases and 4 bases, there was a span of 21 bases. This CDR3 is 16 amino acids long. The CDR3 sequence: CASRDRGVGEGYGYTF. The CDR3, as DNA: TGTGCCAGTAGGGACAGAGGTGTGGGGGAAGGCTATGGCTACACCTTC.

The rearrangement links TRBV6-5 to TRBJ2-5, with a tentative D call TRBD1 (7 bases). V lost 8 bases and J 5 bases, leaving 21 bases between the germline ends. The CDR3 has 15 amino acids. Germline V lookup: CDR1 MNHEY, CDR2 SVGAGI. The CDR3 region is CASGQKPGGTETQYF. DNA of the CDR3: TGTGCCAGCGGACAGAAGCCAGGGGGGACGGAGACCCAGTACTTC.

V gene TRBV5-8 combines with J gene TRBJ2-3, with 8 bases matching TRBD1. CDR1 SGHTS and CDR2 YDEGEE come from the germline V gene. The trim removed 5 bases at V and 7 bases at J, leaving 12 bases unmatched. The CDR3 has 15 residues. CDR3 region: CASSSGQGAVYTQYF. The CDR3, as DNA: TGTGCCAGCAGTTCCGGACAGGGAGCGGTGTATACGCAGTATTTT.

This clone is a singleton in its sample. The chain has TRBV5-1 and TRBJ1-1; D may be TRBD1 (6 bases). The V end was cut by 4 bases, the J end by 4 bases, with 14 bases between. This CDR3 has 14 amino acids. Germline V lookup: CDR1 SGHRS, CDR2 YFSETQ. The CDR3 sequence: CASSRIGGRTEAFF. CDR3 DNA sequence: TGCGCCAGCAGCCGAATTGGGGGCCGCACTGAAGCTTTCTTT.

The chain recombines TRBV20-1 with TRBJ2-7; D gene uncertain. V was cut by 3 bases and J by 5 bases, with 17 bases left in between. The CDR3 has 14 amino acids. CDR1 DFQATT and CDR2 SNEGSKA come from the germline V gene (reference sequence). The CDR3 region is CSASNWQAKDEQYF. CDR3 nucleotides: TGCAGTGCTAGTAATTGGCAGGCCAAGGACGAGCAGTACTTC.

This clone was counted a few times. In DNA form, the CDR3 reads TGTGCCTGGAGTACGGGGATTGATTCACCCCTCCACTTT. Its protein product is CAWSTGIDSPLHF. The V gene is TRBV30, the J gene TRBJ1-6, with D unresolved. V lost 2 bases and J 8 bases, leaving 10 bases between the germline ends. CDR3 length equals 13 residues. Germline V gives CDR1 GTSNPN, CDR2 SVGIG (reference sequence).

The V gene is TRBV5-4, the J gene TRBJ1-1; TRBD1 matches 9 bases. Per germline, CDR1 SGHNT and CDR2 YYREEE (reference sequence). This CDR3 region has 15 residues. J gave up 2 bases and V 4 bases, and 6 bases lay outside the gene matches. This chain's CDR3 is CASSAFTGGNTEAFF. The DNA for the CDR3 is TGTGCCAGCAGCGCCTTCACAGGGGGCAACACTGAAGCTTTCTTT.

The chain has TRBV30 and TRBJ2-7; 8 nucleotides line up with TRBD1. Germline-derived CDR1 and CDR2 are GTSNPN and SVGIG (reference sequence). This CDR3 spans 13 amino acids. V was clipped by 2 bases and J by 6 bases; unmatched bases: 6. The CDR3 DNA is TGTGCCTGGAGTAGGGGTACAGGGGGCGAGCAGTACTTC. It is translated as CAWSRGTGGEQYF. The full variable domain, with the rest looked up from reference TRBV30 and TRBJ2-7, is SQTIHQWPATLVQPVGSPLSLECTVEGTSNPNLYWYRQAAGRGLQLLFYSVGIGQISSEVPQNLSASRPQDRQFILSSKKLLLSDSGFYLCAWSRGTGGEQYFGPGTRLTVT.

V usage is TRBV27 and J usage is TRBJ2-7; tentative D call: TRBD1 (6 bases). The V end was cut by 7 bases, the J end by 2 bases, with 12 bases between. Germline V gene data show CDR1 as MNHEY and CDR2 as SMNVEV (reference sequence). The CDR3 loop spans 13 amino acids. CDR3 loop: CASKRDTTYEQYF. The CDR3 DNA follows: TGTGCCAGCAAAAGGGACACGACCTACGAGCAGTACTTC.

This chain's CDR3 is CATSRERQGARTGELFF. CDR3 nucleotides: TGTGCCACCAGCAGGGAGCGCCAGGGGGCGCGCACCGGGGAGCTGTTTTTT. This chain joins TRBV15 and TRBJ2-2; 8 bases match TRBD1. Losses at the gene ends were 3 bases for V and 4 bases for J; bases not matched to a gene: 10. Germline assignment: CDR1 LNHNV and CDR2 YYDKDF (reference sequence). This CDR3 is built from 17 residues.

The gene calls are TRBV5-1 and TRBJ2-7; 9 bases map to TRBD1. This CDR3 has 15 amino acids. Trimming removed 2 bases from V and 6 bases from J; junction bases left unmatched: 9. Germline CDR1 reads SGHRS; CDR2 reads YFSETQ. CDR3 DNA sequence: TGCGCCAGCAGCTTACAGGGGGCAGTCCGATCCGAGCAGTACTTC. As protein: CASSLQGAVRSEQYF.

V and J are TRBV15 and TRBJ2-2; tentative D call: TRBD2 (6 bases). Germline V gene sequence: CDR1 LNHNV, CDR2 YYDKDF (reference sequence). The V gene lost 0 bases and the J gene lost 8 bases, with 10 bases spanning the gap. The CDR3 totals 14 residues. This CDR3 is CATSRDPLAGELFF. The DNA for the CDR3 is TGTGCCACCAGCAGAGATCCCCTAGCGGGGGAGCTGTTTTTT.

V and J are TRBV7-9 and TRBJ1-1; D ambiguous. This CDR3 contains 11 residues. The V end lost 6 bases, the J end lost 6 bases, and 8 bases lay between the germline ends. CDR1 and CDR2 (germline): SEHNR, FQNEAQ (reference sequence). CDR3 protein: CASRAQSEAFF. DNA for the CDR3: TGTGCCAGCAGGGCTCAGTCTGAAGCTTTCTTT.

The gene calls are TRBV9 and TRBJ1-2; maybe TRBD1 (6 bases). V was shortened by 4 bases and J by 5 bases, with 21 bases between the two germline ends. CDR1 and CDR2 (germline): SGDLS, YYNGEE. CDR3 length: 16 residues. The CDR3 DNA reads TGTGCCAGCAGCTTAGGACAGTTCCCTCCAACTTATGGCTACACCTTC. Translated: CASSLGQFPPTYGYTF.

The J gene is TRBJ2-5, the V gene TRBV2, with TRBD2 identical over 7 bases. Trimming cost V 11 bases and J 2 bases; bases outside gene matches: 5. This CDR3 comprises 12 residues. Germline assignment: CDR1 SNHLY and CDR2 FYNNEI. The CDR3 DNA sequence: TGTGCCGGGCGGGGGTTACAAGAGACCCAGTACTTC. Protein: CAGRGLQETQYF.

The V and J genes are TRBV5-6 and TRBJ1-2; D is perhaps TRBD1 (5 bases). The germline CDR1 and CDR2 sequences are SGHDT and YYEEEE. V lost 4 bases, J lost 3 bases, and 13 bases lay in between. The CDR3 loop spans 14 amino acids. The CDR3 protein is CASSSQGMDYGYTF. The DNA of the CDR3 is TGTGCCAGCAGCAGTCAGGGTATGGACTATGGCTACACCTTC.

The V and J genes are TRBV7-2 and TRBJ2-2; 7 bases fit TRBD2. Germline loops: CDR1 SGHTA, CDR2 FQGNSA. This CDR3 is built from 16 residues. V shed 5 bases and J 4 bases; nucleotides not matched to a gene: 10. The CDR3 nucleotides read TGTGCCAGCAGCCTCCGGGGGGACTCAACCACCGGGGAGCTGTTTTTT. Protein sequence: CASSLRGDSTTGELFF.

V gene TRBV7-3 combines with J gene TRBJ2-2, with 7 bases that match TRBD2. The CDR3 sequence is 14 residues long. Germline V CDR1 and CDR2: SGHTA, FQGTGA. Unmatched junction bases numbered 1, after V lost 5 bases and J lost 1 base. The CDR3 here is CASSGGGNTGELFF. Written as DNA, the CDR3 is TGTGCCAGCAGCGGCGGGGGGAACACCGGGGAGCTGTTTTTT.

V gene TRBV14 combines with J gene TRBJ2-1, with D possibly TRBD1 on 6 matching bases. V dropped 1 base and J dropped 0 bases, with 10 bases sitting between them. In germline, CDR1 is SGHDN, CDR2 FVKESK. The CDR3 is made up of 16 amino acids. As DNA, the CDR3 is TGTGCCAGCAGCCAAGGTCTACAGGGCTCCTACAATGAGCAGTTCTTC. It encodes CASSQGLQGSYNEQFF.

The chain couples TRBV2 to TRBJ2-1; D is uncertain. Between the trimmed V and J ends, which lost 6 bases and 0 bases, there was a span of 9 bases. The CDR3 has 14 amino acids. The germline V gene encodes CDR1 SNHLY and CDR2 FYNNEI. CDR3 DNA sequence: TGTGCCAGCAGGACCGAGCGCTCCTACAATGAGCAGTTCTTC. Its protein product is CASRTERSYNEQFF.

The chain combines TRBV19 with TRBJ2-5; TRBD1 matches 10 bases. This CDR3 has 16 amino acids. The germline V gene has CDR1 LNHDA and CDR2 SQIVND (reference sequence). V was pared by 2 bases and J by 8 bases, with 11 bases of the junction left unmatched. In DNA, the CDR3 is TGTGCCAGTAGTATAACGGGACAGGGGCCTGTTAAAACCCAGTACTTC. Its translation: CASSITGQGPVKTQYF. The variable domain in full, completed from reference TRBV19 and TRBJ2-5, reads DGGITQSPKYLFRKEGQNVTLSCEQNLNHDAMYWYRQDPGQGLRLIYYSQIVNDFQKGDIAEGYSVSREKKESFPLTVTSAQKNPTAFYLCASSITGQGPVKTQYFGPGTRLLVL.

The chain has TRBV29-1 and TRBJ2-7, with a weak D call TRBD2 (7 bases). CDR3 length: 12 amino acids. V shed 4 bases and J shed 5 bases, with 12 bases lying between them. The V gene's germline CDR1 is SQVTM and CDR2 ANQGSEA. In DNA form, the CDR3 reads TGCAGCGTTGTGCGGGGGCTGGACGAGCAGTACTTC. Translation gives CSVVRGLDEQYF.